This T cell receptor beta chain was identified during a study of T-cell memory formation after mild COVID-19. Study findings and constraints: The study found contracting CD4+ clones mainly in CM and EM and contracting CD8+ clones in EMRA. Day 15 to 85 contractors were CD4/CD8 balanced; later expanders leaned CD4+. Still unconfirmed is whether the second-wave clones peaking on day 37 recognized SARS-CoV-2.

5'RACE primed at constant segments yielded TCR alpha and TCR beta cDNA libraries bearing sample barcodes and UMIs. TCRdb called the 5' RACE reads again in MiXCR, with one record for every CDR3 protein. Of about 57,000 distinct CDR3 sequences in the sample, roughly an eighth were seen once. Comments on this clonotype: Its antigen remains unknown.

Trimming took off 6 bases at V and 2 bases at J, with 14 bases between the two ends. This CDR3 has 14 residues. This sequence originates from a man younger than 35 who had mild COVID-19 (a few samples of this study predate the infection). Cell type and time point are not known. Sequenced: PBMCs or a T cell subset sorted from them (not recorded which). The chain has TRBV12-3 or TRBV12-4 and TRBJ2-7, with D perhaps TRBD1 or TRBD2 (5 bases each). DNA of the CDR3: TGTGCCAGCAGCCCCCGGGACCGCCCCTACGAGCAGTACGTC. Amino acid sequence: CASSPRDRPYEQYV.